This TCR beta chain was sequenced for a study of T cells in Graves' hyperthyroidism and ophthalmopathy. Notes on the study in general: A 13 V-J signature model discriminated ophthalmopathy versus stable hyperthyroidism.

The TCR beta CDR3 regions underwent amplification using RNA transcripts as the source. Researchers ran a first-round RT-PCR on the TCR CDR3 using the HTBI primer set. TCRdb recomputed calls from the multiplex PCR reads with MiXCR, one row per CDR3 protein. Of hundreds of thousands of distinct CDR3 sequences in the sample, about 15% were seen once. Patients aged 18 to 65 had newly diagnosed hyperthyroidism of under 2 months' duration. The study collected blood at first hyperthyroidism diagnosis, before any ophthalmopathy symptoms arose. PBMCs were collected from a roughly 9.7 ml volume of fresh peripheral blood. This clonotype has a count of ten or more. Its antigen is unknown. The TCR sequence derives from a woman younger than 45 with Graves' hyperthyroidism that later progressed to Graves' ophthalmopathy. The sample was blood.

The CDR3 protein is CASSSPDKSYEQYF. The CDR3 nucleotides read TGTGCCAGTAGTTCCCCGGACAAGTCCTACGAGCAGTACTTC. The V gene is TRBV6-1, the J gene TRBJ2-7; TRBD1 is a possible D gene (5 bases). Trimming stripped 9 bases from V and 1 base from J, with 16 bases between. Germline V gene sequence: CDR1 MNHNS, CDR2 SASEGT. The CDR3 spans 14 residues.